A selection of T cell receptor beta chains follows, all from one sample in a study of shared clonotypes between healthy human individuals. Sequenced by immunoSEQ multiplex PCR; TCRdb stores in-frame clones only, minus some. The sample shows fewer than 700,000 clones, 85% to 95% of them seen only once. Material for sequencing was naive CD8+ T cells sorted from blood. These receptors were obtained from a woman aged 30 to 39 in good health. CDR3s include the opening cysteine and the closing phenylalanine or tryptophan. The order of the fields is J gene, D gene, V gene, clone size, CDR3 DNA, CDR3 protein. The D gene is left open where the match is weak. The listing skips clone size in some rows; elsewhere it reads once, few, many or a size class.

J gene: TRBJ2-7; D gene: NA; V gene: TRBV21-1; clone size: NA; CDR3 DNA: TGTGCCAGCAGCAAAGCGCGTTCAGGGGGAACTTACGAGCAGTACTTC; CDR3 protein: CASSKARSGGTYEQYF
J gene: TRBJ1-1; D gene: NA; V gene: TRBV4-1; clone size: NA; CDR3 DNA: TGCGCCAGCAGCACAGGTTATGGCACTGAAGCTTTCTTT; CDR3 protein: CASSTGYGTEAFF
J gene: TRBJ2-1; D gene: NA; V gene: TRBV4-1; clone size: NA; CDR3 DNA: TGCGCCAGCAGCCGGGCGGTGCTTTCCTACAATGAGCAGTTCTTC; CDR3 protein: CASSRAVLSYNEQFF
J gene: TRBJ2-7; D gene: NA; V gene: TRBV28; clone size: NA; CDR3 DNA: TGTGCCAGCGCCTTTGCCTACGAGCAGTACTTC; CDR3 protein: CASAFAYEQYF
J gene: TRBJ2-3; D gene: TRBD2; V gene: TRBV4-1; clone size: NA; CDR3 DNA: TGCGCCAGCAGCCTCCGACTAGCGGGAGTCACAGATACGCAGTATTTT; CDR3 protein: CASSLRLAGVTDTQYF
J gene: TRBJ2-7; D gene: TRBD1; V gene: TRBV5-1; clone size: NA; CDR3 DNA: TGCGCCAGCAGCTTCCGGACAGGGAACTACGAGCAGTACTTC; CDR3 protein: CASSFRTGNYEQYF
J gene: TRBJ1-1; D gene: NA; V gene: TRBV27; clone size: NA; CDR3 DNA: TGTGCCAGCAGTTTCGGAAGGGGGAACACTGAAGCTTTCTTT; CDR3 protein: CASSFGRGNTEAFF
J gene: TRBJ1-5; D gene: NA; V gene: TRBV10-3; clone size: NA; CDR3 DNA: TGTGCCATCAGGTCAGGGGATAGCAATCAGCCCCAGCATTTT; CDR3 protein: CAIRSGDSNQPQHF
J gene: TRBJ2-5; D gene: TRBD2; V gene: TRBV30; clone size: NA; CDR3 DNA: TGTGCCTGGAGGCTAGCGGGAGAGGAGACCCAGTACTTC; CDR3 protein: CAWRLAGEETQYF
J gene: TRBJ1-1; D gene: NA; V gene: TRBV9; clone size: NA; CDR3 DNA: TGTGCCAGCAGCCCCGAGGGACGGGAAGGAGCTTTCTTT; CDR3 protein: CASSPEGREGAFF
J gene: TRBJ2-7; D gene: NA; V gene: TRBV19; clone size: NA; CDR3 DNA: TGTGCCAGTAGTATGTGGGACTCCTACGAGCAGTACTTC; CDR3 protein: CASSMWDSYEQYF
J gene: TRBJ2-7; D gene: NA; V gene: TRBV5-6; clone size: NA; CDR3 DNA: TGTGCCAGCAGCCAAATGGACGGGCCGTCCTACGAGCAGTACTTC; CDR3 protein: CASSQMDGPSYEQYF
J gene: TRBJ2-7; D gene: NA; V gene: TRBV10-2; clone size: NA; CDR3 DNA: TGCGCCAGCAGTGAGCAGGGGAGCTCCTACGAGCAGTACTTC; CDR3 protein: CASSEQGSSYEQYF
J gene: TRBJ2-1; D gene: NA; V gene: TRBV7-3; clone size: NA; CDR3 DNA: TGTGCCAGCAGCTTAAGGAGGGCCGACGAGCAGTTCTTC; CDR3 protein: CASSLRRADEQFF
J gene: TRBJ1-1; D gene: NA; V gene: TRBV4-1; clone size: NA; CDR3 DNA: TGCGCCAGCAGCCAAGACAGGGTATTGGACACTGAAGCTTTCTTT; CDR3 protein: CASSQDRVLDTEAFF
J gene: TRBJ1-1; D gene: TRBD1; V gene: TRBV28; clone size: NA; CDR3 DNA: TGTGCCAGCAGGCACAGGGGGCTGACTGAAGCTTTCTTT; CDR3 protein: CASRHRGLTEAFF
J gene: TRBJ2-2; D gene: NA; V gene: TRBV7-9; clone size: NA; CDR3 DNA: TGTGCCAGCACCCACACCAGGGACGACACCGGGGAGCTGTTTTTT; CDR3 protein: CASTHTRDDTGELFF
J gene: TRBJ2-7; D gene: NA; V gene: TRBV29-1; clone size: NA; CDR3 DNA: TGCAGCGTTCTGGGTGTAATGAGGGAACCCTACGAGCAGTACTTC; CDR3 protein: CSVLGVMREPYEQYF
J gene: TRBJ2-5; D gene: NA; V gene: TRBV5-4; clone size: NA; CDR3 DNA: TGTGCCAGCAGCTTGGAAGCGCAAGAGACCCAGTACTTC; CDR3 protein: CASSLEAQETQYF
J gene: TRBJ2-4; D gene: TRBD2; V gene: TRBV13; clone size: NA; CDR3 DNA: TGTGCCAGCAGCTTAGGTAGCGGGAGGAACATTCAGTACTTC; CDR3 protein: CASSLGSGRNIQYF
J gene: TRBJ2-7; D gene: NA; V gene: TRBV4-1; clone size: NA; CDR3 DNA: TGCGCCAGCAGCCGCCCGGGACAAACCTACGAGCAGTACTTC; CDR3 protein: CASSRPGQTYEQYF
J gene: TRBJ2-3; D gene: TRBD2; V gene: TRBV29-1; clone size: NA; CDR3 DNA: TGCAGCGTTGAGGGCGGGAGGGCCATCGGGCAGTATTTT; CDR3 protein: CSVEGGRAIGQYF
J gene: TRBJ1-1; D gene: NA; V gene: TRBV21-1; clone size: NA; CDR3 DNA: TGTGCCAGCAGCAAAAGGTGGAGACCGATATCCACTGAAGCTTTCTTT; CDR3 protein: CASSKRWRPISTEAFF
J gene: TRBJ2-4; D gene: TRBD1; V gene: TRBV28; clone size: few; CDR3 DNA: TGTGCCAGCAGCGCCGGGACAGGAAACATTCAGTACTTC; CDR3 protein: CASSAGTGNIQYF
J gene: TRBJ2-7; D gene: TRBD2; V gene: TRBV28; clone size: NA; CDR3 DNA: TGTGCCAGCAGTTTTGGGACTAGCGGGAGTCCGATCTACGAGCAGTACTTC; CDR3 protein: CASSFGTSGSPIYEQYF
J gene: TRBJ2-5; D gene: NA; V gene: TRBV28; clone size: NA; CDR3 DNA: TGTGCCAGCAGTGGAGAATTTGAGACCCAGTACTTC; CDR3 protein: CASSGEFETQYF
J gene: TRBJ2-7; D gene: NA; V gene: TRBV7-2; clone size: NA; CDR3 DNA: TGTGCCAGCAGCTTAGCCGGGGACGAGCAGTACTTC; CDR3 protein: CASSLAGDEQYF
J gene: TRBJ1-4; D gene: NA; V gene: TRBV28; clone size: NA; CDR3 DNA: TGTGCCAGCAGTTTGGTGGGAAAGGGGTGGGATGAAAAACTGTTTTTT; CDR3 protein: CASSLVGKGWDEKLFF
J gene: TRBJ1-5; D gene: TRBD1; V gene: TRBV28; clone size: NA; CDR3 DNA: TGTGCCAGCAGACTAACAGGGGGGAGCAATCAGCCCCAGCATTTT; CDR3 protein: CASRLTGGSNQPQHF
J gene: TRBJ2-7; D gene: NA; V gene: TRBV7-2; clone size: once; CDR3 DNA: TGTGCCAGCAGCTTACTGGGAGTAGTTCAGAACGAGCAGTACTTC; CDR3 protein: CASSLLGVVQNEQYF
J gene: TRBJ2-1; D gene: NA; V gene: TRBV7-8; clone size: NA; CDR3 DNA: TGTGCCAGCAGCCCCCCCGTATCAAATGAGCAGTTCTTC; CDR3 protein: CASSPPVSNEQFF
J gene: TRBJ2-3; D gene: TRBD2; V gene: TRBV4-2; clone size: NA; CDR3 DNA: TGTGCCAGCAGCCAGGGACTAGCGGGTGCTGATACGCAGTATTTT; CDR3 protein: CASSQGLAGADTQYF